This TCR beta chain comes out of a study of shared T cell receptors in the human thymus. Sequencing was performed with immunoSEQ multiplex PCR; in TCRdb, only in-frame clones are kept and a portion is missing. The table has 700,000 or so clones, over 75% seen once. Trimming removed 3 bases from V and 7 bases from J, with 19 bases in between. The CDR3 runs 15 residues. Germline assignment: CDR1 SGHRS and CDR2 YFSETQ. The same specimen was also included in a second study, on human thymus T cells. That report notes: Donors were healthy Finnish babies undergoing corrective operations for congenital heart defects. Related work showed strongly overlapping thymic repertoires across unrelated individuals.

This clonotype was sampled from a girl under three years old with a congenital heart defect. The sequenced material came from thymocytes. This chain connects TRBV5-1 to TRBJ1-1; D may be TRBD1 (5 bases). This chain's CDR3 is CASSSAGREVGEAFF. CDR3 bases: TGCGCCAGCAGCTCAGCAGGGAGGGAGGTTGGTGAAGCTTTCTTT.